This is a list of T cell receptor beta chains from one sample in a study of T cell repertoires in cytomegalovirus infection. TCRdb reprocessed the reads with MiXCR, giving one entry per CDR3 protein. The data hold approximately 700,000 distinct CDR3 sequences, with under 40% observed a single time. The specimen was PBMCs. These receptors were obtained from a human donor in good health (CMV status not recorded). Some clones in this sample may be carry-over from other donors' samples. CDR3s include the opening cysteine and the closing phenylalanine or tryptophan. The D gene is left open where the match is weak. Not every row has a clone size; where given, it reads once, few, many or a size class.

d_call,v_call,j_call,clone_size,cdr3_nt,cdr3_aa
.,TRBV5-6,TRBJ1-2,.,TGTGCCAGCAGCTTGGTCGGTGGCAGAAACGGCTACACCTTC,CASSLVGGRNGYTF
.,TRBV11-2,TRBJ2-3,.,TGTGCCAGCAGCTCAGGGATGACAGATACGCAGTATTTT,CASSSGMTDTQYF
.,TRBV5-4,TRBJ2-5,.,TGTGCCAGCAGCTCCGGTGAAGACCAAGAGACCCAGTACTTC,CASSSGEDQETQYF
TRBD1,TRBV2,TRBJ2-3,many,TGTGCCAGTCGGACAGGGACTAGCACAGATACGCAGTATTTT,CASRTGTSTDTQYF
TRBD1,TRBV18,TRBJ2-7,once,TGTGCCAGCTCACCACCTAGAGGGGGCACGTACGAGCAGTACTTC,CASSPPRGGTYEQYF
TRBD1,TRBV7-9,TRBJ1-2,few,TGTGCCAGCAGCCTAGCGGCTGGGACAGGCCCTAAGGGCTACACCTTC,CASSLAAGTGPKGYTF
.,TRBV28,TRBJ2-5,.,TGTGCCAGCAGTTCAGGGTTCAGTGTGACCCAGTACTTC,CASSSGFSVTQYF
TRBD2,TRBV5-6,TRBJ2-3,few,TGTGCCAGCAGCGTTTTAGGGGACTACGGGGCAGATACGCAGTATTTT,CASSVLGDYGADTQYF
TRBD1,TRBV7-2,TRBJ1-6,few,TGTGCCAGCAGCGCCCGGACAGGGTATAATTCACCCCTCCACTTT,CASSARTGYNSPLHF
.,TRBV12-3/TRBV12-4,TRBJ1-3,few,TGTGCCAGCAGTTCTGATGGAAACACCATATATTTT,CASSSDGNTIYF
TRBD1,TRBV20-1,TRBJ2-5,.,TGCAGTGCTAGAGTAACAGGGGGCCGAGAGACCCAGTACTTC,CSARVTGGRETQYF
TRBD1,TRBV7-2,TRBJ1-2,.,TGTGCCAGCAGCGTATCACAGGGGTCCGTCTATGGCGACACCTTC,CASSVSQGSVYGDTF
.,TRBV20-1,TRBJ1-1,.,TGCAGTGCAACCCCGGACAGAAACACTGAAGCTTTCTTT,CSATPDRNTEAFF
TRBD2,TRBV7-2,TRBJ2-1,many,TGTGCCAGCAGCTCGACTAGCGGGAGTCGGAATGAGCAGTTCTTC,CASSSTSGSRNEQFF
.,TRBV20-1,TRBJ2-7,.,TGCAGTGCAGACCCTCGAGGTTCCAGGGCTCTCTCCGAGCAGTACTTC,CSADPRGSRALSEQYF
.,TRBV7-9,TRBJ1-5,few,TGTGCCAGCAGCTTAGCGCGCACAGATTCAAATCAGCCCCAGCATTTT,CASSLARTDSNQPQHF
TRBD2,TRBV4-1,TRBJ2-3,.,TGCGCCAGCAGCCAAGACCGCGGACTAGCGACGGACCGAGATACGCAGTATTTT,CASSQDRGLATDRDTQYF
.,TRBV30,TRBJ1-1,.,TGTGCCTGGAGTGGGGACTCAGGGCTAAAGTCTTTCTTT,CAWSGDSGLKSFF
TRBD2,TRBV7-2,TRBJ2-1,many,TGTGCCAGCAGCTCTGGACTAGCGGGGCCCTACAATGAGCAGTTCTTC,CASSSGLAGPYNEQFF
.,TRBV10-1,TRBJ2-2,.,TGCGCCAGCAGTGATCGTCCTGGGGGCACCGGGGAGCTGTTTTTT,CASSDRPGGTGELFF
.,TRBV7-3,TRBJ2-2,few,TGTGCCAGCAGCAACCAAGGGGGGGAGCTGTTTTTT,CASSNQGGELFF
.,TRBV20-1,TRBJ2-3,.,TGCAGTGTTTTTGCGAGTAGTACGCAGTATTTT,CSVFASSTQYF
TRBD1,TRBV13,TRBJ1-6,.,TGTGCCAGCAGCGATAGATCGGGGCAGGGGGGCAGCTCCTATAATTCACCCCTCCACTTT,CASSDRSGQGGSSYNSPLHF
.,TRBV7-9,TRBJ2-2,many,TGTGCCAGCAGCTTAGGTGACACCGCGGTTTGGGAGCTGTTTTTT,CASSLGDTAVWELFF
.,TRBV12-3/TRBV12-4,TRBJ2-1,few,TGTGCCAGCAGACGGGACTCGAAAACCTACAATGAGCAGTTCTTC,CASRRDSKTYNEQFF
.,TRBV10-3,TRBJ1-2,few,TGTGCCATCAGTGAGTCGAGGGAGAACTATGGCTACACCTTC,CAISESRENYGYTF
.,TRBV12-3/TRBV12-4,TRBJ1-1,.,TGTGCCAGCAGTTTGGCCAGGGAAGATTCGGTAGCTTTCTTT,CASSLAREDSVAFF
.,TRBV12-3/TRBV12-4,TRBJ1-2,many,TGTGCCAGCAGTTTTGCGGGCTATGGCTACACCTTC,CASSFAGYGYTF
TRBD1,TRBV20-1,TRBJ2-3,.,TGCAGTGCTAGGATCAGCCCAAAGACAGGGTCGCCGCAGTATTTT,CSARISPKTGSPQYF